Below are 30 T cell receptor beta chains sequenced from a single sample in a study of blood T cell repertoires in COVID-19. Assay used: immunoSEQ multiplex PCR; TCRdb lists only in-frame clones, some missing. Here the sample spans approximately 190,000 clones, under 85% being singletons. Sequenced sample: peripheral blood. These receptors all come from a man in his fifties or sixties with active or convalescent COVID-19.

This chain connects TRBV10-3 to TRBJ2-5, with a weak D call TRBD1 (5 bases). The CDR3 is made up of 14 amino acids. Germline-derived CDR1 and CDR2 are ENHRY and SYGVKD. Trimming stripped 5 bases from V and 2 bases from J, with 12 bases between. The CDR3 spells CAISQGRQQETQYF. DNA for the CDR3: TGTGCCATCAGTCAGGGCAGACAACAAGAGACCCAGTACTTC.

This chain joins TRBV9 and TRBJ2-2; 9 positions agree with TRBD2. Germline V gene sequence: CDR1 SGDLS, CDR2 YYNGEE. The CDR3 contains 18 residues. The trim removed 0 bases at V and 4 bases at J, leaving 10 bases unmatched. The CDR3 sequence is CASSVGLSVSGSTGELFF. The CDR3 DNA reads as TGTGCCAGCAGCGTAGGCCTTTCGGTTAGCGGGAGCACCGGGGAGCTGTTTTTT.

The CDR3 DNA reads TGTGCCAGCAGCCAAGATTCCGCGGGAGTTCCCACAGATACGCAGTATTTT. It is translated as CASSQDSAGVPTDTQYF. The chain links TRBV4-2 to TRBJ2-3; 7 bases are a match to TRBD2. Trimming removed 0 bases from V and 2 bases from J; junction bases left unmatched: 8. The CDR3 sequence is 17 residues long. Germline CDR1 LGHNA, CDR2 YNFKEQ.

V is TRBV9 and J is TRBJ2-1; TRBD2 is a possible D gene (6 bases). Germline CDR1 is SGDLS and CDR2 is YYNGEE. Trimming pared 3 bases from V and 6 bases from J, leaving 13 bases between. The CDR3 loop spans 14 amino acids. The CDR3 protein is CASSAGLLGNEQFF. For the CDR3, the DNA is TGTGCCAGCAGCGCGGGACTCCTTGGCAATGAGCAGTTCTTC.

The chain joins TRBV3-1 (or the pseudogene TRBV3-2) to TRBJ1-1; a possible D gene is TRBD1 (5 bases). Trimming left V 0 bases short and J 11 bases short, with 16 bases between. CDR1 and CDR2 (germline): LGHDT, YNNKEL (reference sequence). The CDR3 spans 14 residues. CDR3 sequence: CASSQEQGGTWAFF. The CDR3, as DNA: TGTGCCAGCAGCCAAGAGCAGGGAGGGACGTGGGCTTTCTTT.

This clone was seen only a few times. V usage is TRBV28 and J usage is TRBJ2-7; a weak D match, TRBD2 (5 bases). CDR3 length: 15 residues. Trimming took off 3 bases at V and 0 bases at J, with 12 bases between the two ends. Germline CDR1 reads MDHEN; CDR2 reads SYDVKM. CDR3 bases: TGTGCCAGCAGTTTCCCCCAACGGGGCTCCTACGAGCAGTACTTC. This codes for CASSFPQRGSYEQYF. The entire variable domain, with the rest obtained from reference TRBV28 and TRBJ2-7, is as follows: DVKVTQSSRYLVKRTGEKVFLECVQDMDHENMFWYRQDPGLGLRLIYFSYDVKMKEKGDIPEGYSVSREKKERFSLILESASTNQTSMYLCASSFPQRGSYEQYFGPGTRLTVT.

The gene calls are TRBV10-3 and TRBJ2-3, with 9 bases matching TRBD2. This CDR3 contains 16 residues. V lost 6 bases to trimming and J lost 1 base; unmatched junction nucleotides: 8. Germline CDR1 is ENHRY and CDR2 is SYGVKD. The CDR3 sequence is CAISDNPSGGTDTQYF. For the CDR3, the DNA is TGTGCCATCAGCGACAACCCTAGCGGGGGCACAGATACGCAGTATTTT.

The chain uses TRBV19 and TRBJ2-1; TRBD1 matches 7 bases. Looked up from germline, CDR1 is LNHDA and CDR2 is SQIVND (reference sequence). V lost 3 bases, J lost 9 bases, and 8 bases stayed unmatched. This CDR3 has 14 residues. CDR3 nucleotides: TGTGCCAGTAGTATTAGGGGGCACTTCGGTGAGCAGTTCTTC. This gives the protein CASSIRGHFGEQFF.

V is TRBV4-3 and J is TRBJ2-1; 10 nucleotides line up with TRBD2. Looked up from germline, CDR1 is LGHNA and CDR2 is YSLEER. The length of the CDR3 is 20 residues. Trimming cost V 0 bases and J 6 bases; bases outside gene matches: 17. CDR3 amino acids: CASSQDGTSIAGGGGNEQFF. The CDR3 nucleotides are TGCGCCAGCAGCCAAGATGGGACTTCAATAGCGGGAGGAGGAGGCAATGAGCAGTTCTTC.

This clone was counted once. The chain couples TRBV18 to TRBJ2-5, with D maybe TRBD1 (7 bases). The V and J ends lost 2 bases and 1 base respectively, with 11 bases between them. This CDR3 contains 15 residues. Germline V gene lookup returns CDR1 KGHSH and CDR2 LQKENI. The CDR3 region is CASSPGQGGQETQYF. The CDR3 DNA reads as TGTGCCAGCTCACCAGGGCAGGGGGGCCAAGAGACCCAGTACTTC.

The gene calls are TRBV6-6 and TRBJ1-5; D may be TRBD1 (6 bases). The CDR3 is 14 residues long. Germline CDR1 is MNHNY and CDR2 is SVGAGI (reference sequence). Trimming pared 7 bases from V and 0 bases from J, leaving 10 bases between. CDR3 nucleotides: TGTGCCAGCACAGGGGAGACTAGCAATCAGCCCCAGCATTTT. Translation gives CASTGETSNQPQHF.

V gene TRBV7-3 combines with J gene TRBJ2-3, with 7 bases identical to TRBD2. The CDR3 is made up of 16 amino acids. Germline loops: CDR1 SGHTA, CDR2 FQGTGA. The ends lost 5 bases at V and 9 bases at J; junction bases unmatched: 17. The DNA of the CDR3 is TGTGCCAGCAGCCCCGTGGTTTGGGGGGGAACGGAAACGCAGTATTTT. Its translation: CASSPVVWGGTETQYF.

V is TRBV7-8 and J is TRBJ1-5; 9 nucleotides agree with TRBD1. This CDR3 comprises 17 residues. CDR1 and CDR2 (germline): SGHVS, FQNEAQ. After removal of 4 bases from V and 8 bases from J, the junction contained 15 bases not matched to a gene. The CDR3, as DNA: TGTGCCAGCAGCTCGGGACAGGGCGGCACTCTAGCGAAGCCCCAGCATTTT. Protein: CASSSGQGGTLAKPQHF.

CDR3 nucleotide sequence: TGTGCCAGCAGCCAAGATCACCGGGGAGGGCAGTACTTC. Encoded protein: CASSQDHRGGQYF. The chain is built from TRBV3-1 (or the pseudogene TRBV3-2) and TRBJ2-7; weak D call: TRBD2 (6 bases). V was shortened by 0 bases and J by 9 bases, with 12 bases between the two germline ends. In germline, CDR1 is LGHDT, CDR2 YNNKEL (reference sequence). CDR3 length: 13 residues.

The rearrangement uses TRBV2 and TRBJ2-5; D gene ambiguous. Deletions cut 6 bases from V and 4 bases from J, with 6 bases between. CDR3 length equals 11 residues. Germline CDR1 is SNHLY and CDR2 is FYNNEI. CDR3 sequence (DNA): TGTGCCAGCAGCTCTAGAGAGACCCAGTACTTC. Translation gives CASSSRETQYF.

This chain links TRBV28 with TRBJ1-1; D gene uncertain. Trimming cost V 5 bases and J 1 base, with 11 bases left between them. In germline, CDR1 is MDHEN, CDR2 SYDVKM. The CDR3 covers 14 residues. CDR3 amino acids: CASSLRAGNTEAFF. As DNA, the CDR3 is TGTGCCAGCAGTCTAAGAGCGGGGAACACTGAAGCTTTCTTT. The full variable domain, its missing parts supplied by reference TRBV28 and TRBJ1-1, is DVKVTQSSRYLVKRTGEKVFLECVQDMDHENMFWYRQDPGLGLRLIYFSYDVKMKEKGDIPEGYSVSREKKERFSLILESASTNQTSMYLCASSLRAGNTEAFFGQGTRLTVV.

This chain's CDR3 is CASSVYSLPYEQYF. CDR3 bases: TGTGCCAGCAGCGTATATAGCCTCCCTTACGAGCAGTACTTC. J is TRBJ2-7 and V is TRBV7-2; the D is unclear. The CDR3 contains 14 residues. Trimming removed 5 bases at V and 4 bases at J, with 15 bases between. From germline, CDR1 is SGHTA and CDR2 FQGNSA.

The chain is built from TRBV27 and TRBJ1-4, with D maybe TRBD1 (5 bases). V dropped 5 bases and J dropped 7 bases, with 17 bases sitting between them. Germline V gives CDR1 MNHEY, CDR2 SMNVEV (reference sequence). The CDR3 is 15 residues long. CDR3 loop: CASSRRQPGGEKLFF. As DNA, the CDR3 is TGTGCCAGCAGTCGCCGACAGCCGGGCGGTGAAAAACTGTTTTTT. Variable domain in full (rest from reference TRBV27 and TRBJ1-4): EAQVTQNPRYLITVTGKKLTVTCSQNMNHEYMSWYRQDPGLGLRQIYYSMNVEVTDKGDVPEGYKVSRKEKRNFPLILESPSPNQTSLYFCASSRRQPGGEKLFFGSGTQLSVL.

J is TRBJ2-4 and V is TRBV7-2; perhaps TRBD2 as D (5 bases). The CDR3 loop spans 15 amino acids. Trimming pared 5 bases from V and 4 bases from J, leaving 15 bases between. Per germline, CDR1 SGHTA and CDR2 FQGNSA. The CDR3 DNA sequence: TGTGCCAGCAGCCTAACGACCCGGAGGAAAAACATTCAGTACTTC. It translates to CASSLTTRRKNIQYF.

V gene TRBV6-5 combines with J gene TRBJ2-7; 7 nucleotides match TRBD2. Germline lookup yields CDR1 MNHEY and CDR2 SVGAGI. With 2 bases clipped from V and 4 bases from J, the junction kept 11 bases outside the gene matches. The CDR3 length is 16 residues. This CDR3 reads CASSYQMGGERYEQYF. DNA for the CDR3: TGTGCCAGCAGTTACCAAATGGGGGGGGAGAGGTACGAGCAGTACTTC.

The chain recombines TRBV6-5 with TRBJ1-4; unclear D gene. The CDR3 is made up of 14 amino acids. V lost 7 bases and J 6 bases, leaving 15 bases between the germline ends. Per germline, CDR1 MNHEY and CDR2 SVGAGI. The CDR3 DNA reads TGTGCCAGCACCGGAGGGCAGCCGTATGAAAAACTGTTTTTT. Amino acid sequence: CASTGGQPYEKLFF.

This clone has just one count. J is TRBJ2-1 and V is TRBV11-3, with D perhaps matching TRBD2 (7 bases). The CDR3 extends over 15 amino acids. V lost 6 bases and J 5 bases, leaving 17 bases between the germline ends. Germline V gene sequence: CDR1 SGHNT, CDR2 YENEEA. The CDR3 loop reads CASSTRRGGDNEQFF. CDR3 in DNA: TGTGCCAGCAGTACCAGAAGGGGGGGTGACAATGAGCAGTTCTTC. Together with reference TRBV11-3 and TRBJ2-1, the CDR3 gives the full variable domain: EAGVVQSPRYKIIEKKQPVAFWCNPISGHNTLYWYLQNLGQGPELLIRYENEEAVDDSQLPKDRFSAERLKGVDSTLKIQPAELGDSAVYLCASSTRRGGDNEQFFGPGTRLTVL.

V gene TRBV11-2 combines with J gene TRBJ2-1; 9 bases line up with TRBD2. Germline V gene sequence: CDR1 SGHAT, CDR2 FQNNGV. The CDR3 totals 15 residues. The ends lost 4 bases at V and 2 bases at J; junction bases unmatched: 3. This CDR3 reads CASSYIAGAYNEQFF. In DNA form, the CDR3 reads TGTGCCAGCAGCTATATAGCGGGAGCCTACAATGAGCAGTTCTTC.

The rearrangement links TRBV7-2 to TRBJ1-1, with D tentatively TRBD1 (6 bases). Germline V CDR1 and CDR2: SGHTA, FQGNSA. V lost 5 bases and J 0 bases, leaving 10 bases between the germline ends. This CDR3 contains 14 residues. This chain's CDR3 is CASSAQGMNTEAFF. The CDR3 DNA follows: TGTGCCAGCAGCGCCCAGGGGATGAACACTGAAGCTTTCTTT.

This clone came up many times. The chain carries TRBV5-6 and TRBJ2-2; 10 bases are a match to TRBD1. The CDR3 has 15 residues. CDR1 and CDR2 from the germline V gene are SGHDT and YYEEEE. V lost 6 bases and J lost 3; bases outside the gene matches: 5. The CDR3 spells CASTAGTGDTGELFF. CDR3 DNA: TGTGCCAGCACCGCCGGGACAGGGGACACCGGGGAGCTGTTTTTT.

The CDR3 is CASSEATTSGNTIYF. CDR3 nucleotide sequence: TGTGCCAGCAGCGAAGCGACTACATCTGGAAACACCATATATTTT. The chain uses TRBV4-2 and TRBJ1-3; no clear D. CDR3 length: 15 residues. V was trimmed by 5 bases and J by 1 base, leaving 12 bases between them. CDR1 LGHNA and CDR2 YNFKEQ come from the germline V gene.

The chain joins TRBV4-1 to TRBJ2-1, with 9 bases aligning to TRBD2. Trimming removed 1 base from V and 8 bases from J; junction bases left unmatched: 9. Germline CDR1 reads MGHRA; CDR2 reads YSYEKL. CDR3 length: 16 residues. This CDR3 reads CASSQGGRASSDEQFF. The CDR3 nucleotides are TGCGCCAGCAGCCAAGGCGGGAGGGCCTCATCGGATGAGCAGTTCTTC.

The chain combines TRBV5-5 with TRBJ2-1; 9 positions match TRBD1. The V gene's germline CDR1 is SGHKS and CDR2 YYEKEE (reference sequence). V was clipped by 10 bases and J by 10 bases; unmatched bases: 24. The CDR3 length is 17 residues. The CDR3 protein is CAFWDRVLAGPSGEQFF. Written as DNA, the CDR3 is TGTGCCTTCTGGGACAGGGTCTTAGCGGGCCCCTCTGGGGAGCAGTTCTTC.

This rearrangement joins TRBV7-9 to TRBJ2-4, with 11 bases matching TRBD1. This CDR3 has 13 amino acids. Unmatched junction bases numbered 5, after V lost 0 bases and J lost 16 bases. Per the germline V gene, CDR1 is SEHNR and CDR2 is FQNEAQ (reference sequence). The CDR3 DNA sequence: TGTGCCAGCAGCTTAGCAGGGACAGGGGGGAATTACTTC. Its protein is CASSLAGTGGNYF.

This clone was picked up a small number of times. The rearrangement links TRBV7-9 to TRBJ2-1; 7 nucleotides align to TRBD2. This CDR3 spans 12 amino acids. Germline CDR1 reads SEHNR; CDR2 reads FQNEAQ (reference sequence). With V trimmed by 0 bases and J by 14 bases, 4 bases remained unmatched. This CDR3 reads CASSLAPGGEFF. The CDR3, as DNA: TGTGCCAGCAGCTTAGCCCCGGGGGGAGAGTTCTTC.